Presented here are 13 T cell receptor beta chains from one specimen sequenced in a study of CD8+ T cells in alopecia areata. The treatment is: oral pan-JAK inhibitor, 5-10 mg twice daily. Sequencing relied on a cDNA template that was reverse transcribed from extracted RNA. The protocol was immunoSEQ multiplex PCR, while the TCRdb copy is restricted to in-frame clones and leaves out a portion. The repertoire holds about 76,000 clones, with 60% to 70% as singletons. This specimen consisted of CD8+ T cells sorted from blood, obtained at week 24, from a patient treated with tofacitinib. The receptor source for this set is a human donor with alopecia areata.

The CDR3 is CASSLGGNYEQYF. The CDR3 DNA reads as TGCGCCAGCAGCTTGGGCGGTAACTACGAGCAGTACTTC. The J gene is TRBJ2-7, the V gene TRBV5-1; D is unclear. The germline V gene encodes CDR1 SGHRS and CDR2 YFSETQ. The ends were cut back, 0 bases at V and 3 bases at J, with 7 bases in the middle. This CDR3 is built from 13 residues.

This sequence joins TRBV30 and TRBJ2-1; D is undetermined. Germline loops: CDR1 GTSNPN, CDR2 SVGIG (reference sequence). The CDR3 runs to 12 residues. The CDR3: CALRRPYNEQFF. The CDR3 DNA reads TGTGCTCTGAGGAGACCTTACAATGAGCAGTTCTTC.

This chain connects TRBV29-1 to TRBJ2-2; D remains unclear. V was clipped by 4 bases and J by 2 bases, with 8 bases between them. The CDR3 consists of 13 residues. CDR1 and CDR2 (germline): SQVTM, ANQGSEA. In nucleotides, the CDR3 is TGCAGCGTTGTTGCACCTAACACCGGGGAGCTGTTTTTT. Protein: CSVVAPNTGELFF.

V usage is TRBV9 and J usage is TRBJ2-1; 10 bases map to TRBD2. Germline loops: CDR1 SGDLS, CDR2 YYNGEE. This CDR3 has 16 residues. V was clipped by 3 bases and J by 7 bases; unmatched bases: 10. The CDR3 sequence is CASSDQLAGVTNEQFF. The DNA for the CDR3 is TGTGCCAGCAGCGATCAGCTAGCGGGAGTAACTAATGAGCAGTTCTTC.

This clone came up a few times. This chain links TRBV18 with TRBJ2-3; 15 bases are shared with TRBD2. This CDR3 has 17 amino acids. Germline V gene sequence: CDR1 KGHSH, CDR2 LQKENI. The trim removed 3 bases at V and 2 bases at J, leaving 3 bases unmatched. CDR3 residues: CASSPGLAGGVTDTQYF. CDR3 DNA sequence: TGTGCCAGCTCACCGGGACTAGCGGGGGGTGTCACAGATACGCAGTATTTT.

This chain joins TRBV4-3 and TRBJ2-3, with 8 bases matching TRBD2. J gave up 1 base and V 0 bases, and 3 bases lay outside the gene matches. The CDR3 totals 16 residues. Germline V gene lookup returns CDR1 LGHNA and CDR2 YSLEER. The CDR3 region is CASSQDTGGRTDTQYF. The CDR3 nucleotides are TGCGCCAGCAGCCAAGACACGGGAGGGCGCACAGATACGCAGTATTTT.

V usage is TRBV4-2 and J usage is TRBJ2-1; TRBD1 might be the D (5 bases). Germline CDR1 reads LGHNA; CDR2 reads YNFKEQ. This CDR3 is built from 15 residues. Trimming stripped 0 bases from V and 1 base from J, with 7 bases between. The DNA for the CDR3 is TGTGCCAGCAGCCAAGATAGGGGTTCCTACAATGAGCAGTTCTTC. This gives the protein CASSQDRGSYNEQFF.

This chain joins TRBV28 and TRBJ2-3, with 8 bases identical to TRBD1. The CDR3 is 16 residues long. Germline trimming cut 6 bases from V and 5 bases from J; bases unmatched to any gene: 13. Germline V gives CDR1 MDHEN, CDR2 SYDVKM. CDR3 in DNA: TGTGCCAGCAGCCAAACACCGGGACAGGCTAAAGATACGCAGTATTTT. Amino acid sequence: CASSQTPGQAKDTQYF.

This CDR3 is CASSLVDLAGYNEQFF. CDR3 DNA sequence: TGTGCCAGCAGCTTAGTAGATCTAGCGGGCTACAATGAGCAGTTCTTC. The chain has TRBV7-8 and TRBJ2-1, with TRBD2 identical over 8 bases. This CDR3 is built from 16 residues. Trimming cost V 1 base and J 3 bases; bases outside gene matches: 5. In germline, CDR1 is SGHVS, CDR2 FQNEAQ.

This rearrangement joins TRBV5-1 to TRBJ2-2; 7 bases match TRBD2. V gave up 4 bases and J gave up 0 bases; unmatched junction bases: 9. Per the germline V gene, CDR1 is SGHRS and CDR2 is YFSETQ. The CDR3 contains 17 residues. This CDR3 is CASSLRLAPTNTGELFF. Written as DNA, the CDR3 is TGCGCCAGCAGCCTTAGACTAGCACCGACGAACACCGGGGAGCTGTTTTTT.

The count of this clone is one. This chain links TRBV5-6 with TRBJ1-2; D remains unclear. Germline-derived CDR1 and CDR2 are SGHDT and YYEEEE. V lost 2 bases and J lost 2, with 10 bases in between. The CDR3 loop spans 14 amino acids. This CDR3 reads CASSFSRANYGYTF. The CDR3 coding sequence is TGTGCCAGCAGCTTTTCCCGGGCGAACTATGGCTACACCTTC.

V gene TRBV7-9 combines with J gene TRBJ2-1; D not resolved. This CDR3 has 16 amino acids. Germline CDR1 and CDR2: SEHNR and FQNEAQ (reference sequence). V gave up 4 bases and J gave up 5 bases, with 18 bases separating them. CDR3 in DNA: TGTGCCAGCAGCTCCCCCCCGCGGTTGAGGCACAATGAGCAGTTCTTC. Amino acid sequence: CASSSPPRLRHNEQFF. The entire variable domain, with the rest obtained from reference TRBV7-9 and TRBJ2-1, is as follows: DTGVSQNPRHKITKRGQNVTFRCDPISEHNRLYWYRQTLGQGPEFLTYFQNEAQLEKSRLLSDRFSAERPKGSFSTLEIQRTEQGDSAMYLCASSSPPRLRHNEQFFGPGTRLTVL.

The chain has TRBV14 and TRBJ2-1; TRBD1 matches at 8 bases. V shed 4 bases and J 1 base; nucleotides not matched to a gene: 9. The CDR3 runs to 17 residues. In germline, CDR1 is SGHDN, CDR2 FVKESK. The CDR3 spells CASSPGTGAASYNEQFF. As DNA, the CDR3 is TGTGCCAGCAGCCCGGGGACAGGTGCCGCGTCCTACAATGAGCAGTTCTTC.